This T cell receptor (beta chain) was retrieved from a study of blood T cells in healthy people across ages. The wider study: Capturing about one barcoded beta molecule per two T cells was achieved by template switching.

Peripheral blood, approximately 10 milliliters per donor, was collected. V gave up 1 base and J gave up 4 bases; unmatched junction bases: 8. The CDR3 is made up of 16 amino acids. Looked up from germline, CDR1 is MDHEN and CDR2 is SYDVKM. Together with a sample-barcoded 5' primer, a J-beta primer mix was included in a second PCR lasting about 7 to 11 cycles. TCRdb reanalysed the 5' RACE reads using MiXCR and keeps one entry per CDR3 protein. The sample records over 1,500,000 distinct CDR3 sequences, 49% being singletons. The sample was blood. This TCR derives from a woman in her 40s in good health. The gene calls are TRBV28 and TRBJ2-3; 7 bases fit TRBD2. The chain's CDR3 is CASSLYGTTISDTQYF. As DNA, the CDR3 is TGTGCCAGCAGTTTATATGGGACTACTATCTCAGATACGCAGTATTTT.